This is a list of T cell receptor beta chains from one sample in a study of T cell repertoires in cytomegalovirus infection. MiXCR was run by TCRdb on the reads, yielding one entry per CDR3 protein. Here the sample spans 650,000 to 900,000 distinct CDR3 sequences, 32% being singletons. These receptors lack a known antigen. The sample here was cultured CD8+ T cells from PBMCs, taken from culture after CMV antigen stimulation. The receptors stem from a human donor in good health (CMV status not recorded). Some clones in this sample may be carry-over from other donors' samples. Both conserved end residues are part of each CDR3. D genes are given only for firm matches. Expanded clones are given a class, and other clones once, few, many or no size at all.

D gene	clone size	V gene	CDR3 length	J gene	CDR3 DNA	CDR3 protein
TRBD1	many	TRBV7-6	15	TRBJ2-7	TGTGCCAGCAGCCCTCGGACAGGGGTGGTTTACGAGCAGTACTTC	CASSPRTGVVYEQYF
-	many	TRBV7-9	15	TRBJ2-3	TGTGCCAGCAGCTTAGAGGGAGTTTGGGCAGATACGCAGTATTTT	CASSLEGVWADTQYF
TRBD1	few	TRBV6-2/TRBV6-3	18	TRBJ2-1	TGTGCCAGCACCTCCCCGGAGGCCCGGGACAGGGGGCCTGGTGAGCAGTTCTTC	CASTSPEARDRGPGEQFF
-	-	TRBV27	14	TRBJ1-1	TGTGCCAGCAGTTTTATAGGAGGGGGCACTGAAGCTTTCTTT	CASSFIGGGTEAFF
-	-	TRBV6-6	15	TRBJ1-2	TGTGCCAGCAGTCCGCGGAACAGGGAAGGCAATGGCTACACCTTC	CASSPRNREGNGYTF
TRBD2	few	TRBV7-9	15	TRBJ2-1	TGTGCCAGCAGCTCGGGACTAGCTCTGAACAATGAGCAGTTCTTC	CASSSGLALNNEQFF
-	few	TRBV12-2	17	TRBJ1-1	TGTGCAAGTCGCTTAGGAGAAGGAAGAAGACTGAACACTGAAGCTTTCTTT	CASRLGEGRRLNTEAFF
TRBD2	-	TRBV12-3/TRBV12-4	14	TRBJ2-2	TGTGCCACCATGCGAGCGGGGGACACCGGGGAGCTGTTTTTT	CATMRAGDTGELFF
TRBD2	-	TRBV2	16	TRBJ2-3	TGTGCCAGCAGTGGGACTAGCGGGCCGAGCACAGATACGCAGTATTTT	CASSGTSGPSTDTQYF
TRBD2	many	TRBV7-6	15	TRBJ2-7	TGTGCCAGCAGCTTAGAGTCTAGCGGGGGAGACGAGCAGTACTTC	CASSLESSGGDEQYF
-	-	TRBV9	16	TRBJ2-7	TGTGCCAGCAGCGGAGTCGACTCTCTAGGCCACTACGAGCAGTACTTC	CASSGVDSLGHYEQYF